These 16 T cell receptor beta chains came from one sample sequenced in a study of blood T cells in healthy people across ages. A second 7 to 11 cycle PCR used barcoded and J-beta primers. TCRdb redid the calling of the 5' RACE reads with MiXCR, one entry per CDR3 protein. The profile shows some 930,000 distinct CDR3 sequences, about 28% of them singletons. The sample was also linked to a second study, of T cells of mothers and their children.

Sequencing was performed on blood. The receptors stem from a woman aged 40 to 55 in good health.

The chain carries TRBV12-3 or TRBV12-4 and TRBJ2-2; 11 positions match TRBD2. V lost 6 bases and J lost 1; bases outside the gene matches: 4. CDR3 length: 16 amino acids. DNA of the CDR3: TGTGCCAGCAGGAATGGACTAGCGGGGAACACCGGGGAGCTGTTTTTT. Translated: CASRNGLAGNTGELFF.

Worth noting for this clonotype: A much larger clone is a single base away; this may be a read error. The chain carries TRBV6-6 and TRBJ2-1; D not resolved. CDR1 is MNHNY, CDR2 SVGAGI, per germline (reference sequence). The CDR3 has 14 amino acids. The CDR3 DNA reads TGTGCCAGCAGTAACATCTACTCCTACAATGGGCAGTTCTTC. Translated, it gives CASSNIYSYNGQFF.

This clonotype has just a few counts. Here the CDR3 DNA reads TGTGCCAGCAGCGCATCAGGGGAGGGCTATGGCTACACCTTC. Residues: CASSASGEGYGYTF. The chain employs TRBV4-2 and TRBJ1-2, with D perhaps matching TRBD1 (6 bases). Between the trimmed V and J ends, which lost 5 bases and 4 bases, there was a span of 14 bases. CDR3 length: 14 amino acids. CDR1 is LGHNA and CDR2 is YNFKEQ in the germline V gene.

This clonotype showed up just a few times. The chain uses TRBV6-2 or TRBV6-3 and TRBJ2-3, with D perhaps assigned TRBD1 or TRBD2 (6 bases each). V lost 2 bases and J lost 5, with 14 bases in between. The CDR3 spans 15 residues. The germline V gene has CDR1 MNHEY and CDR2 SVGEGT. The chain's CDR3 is CASSYLGGDGDTQYF. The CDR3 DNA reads TGTGCCAGCAGTTACCTGGGGGGCGACGGAGATACGCAGTATTTT.

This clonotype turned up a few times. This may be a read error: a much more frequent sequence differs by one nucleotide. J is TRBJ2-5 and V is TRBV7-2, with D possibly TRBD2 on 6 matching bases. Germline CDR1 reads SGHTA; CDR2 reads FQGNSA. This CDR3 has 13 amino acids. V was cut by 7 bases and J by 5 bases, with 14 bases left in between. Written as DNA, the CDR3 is TGTGCCAGCAACCCGGACTACAGCGAGACCCAGTACTTC. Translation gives CASNPDYSETQYF.

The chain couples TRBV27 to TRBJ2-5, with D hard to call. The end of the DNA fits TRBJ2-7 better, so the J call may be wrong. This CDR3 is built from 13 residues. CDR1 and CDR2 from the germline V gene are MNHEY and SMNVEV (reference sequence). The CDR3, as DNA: TGTGCCAGCAGCTTTCGAATATCCGACGAGCAGTACTTC. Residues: CASSFRISDEQYF.

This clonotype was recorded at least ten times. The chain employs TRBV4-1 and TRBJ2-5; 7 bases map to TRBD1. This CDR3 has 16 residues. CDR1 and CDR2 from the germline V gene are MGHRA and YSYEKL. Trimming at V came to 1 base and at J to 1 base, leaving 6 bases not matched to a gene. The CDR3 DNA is TGCGCCAGCAGCCAAGGATCTGACAGGGTCCAAGAGACCCAGTACTTC. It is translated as CASSQGSDRVQETQYF.

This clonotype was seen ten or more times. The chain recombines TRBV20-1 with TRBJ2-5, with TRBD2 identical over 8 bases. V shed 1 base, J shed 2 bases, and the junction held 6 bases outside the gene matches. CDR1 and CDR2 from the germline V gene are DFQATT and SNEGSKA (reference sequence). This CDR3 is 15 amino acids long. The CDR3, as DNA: TGCAGTGCTAGAGGAAGCGGGGGTGAACAAGAGACCCAGTACTTC. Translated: CSARGSGGEQETQYF.

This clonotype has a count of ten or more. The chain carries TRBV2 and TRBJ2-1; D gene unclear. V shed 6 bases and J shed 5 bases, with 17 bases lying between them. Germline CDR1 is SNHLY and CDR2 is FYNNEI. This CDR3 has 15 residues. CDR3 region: CASRTDVSSNNEQFF. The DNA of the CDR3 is TGTGCCAGCAGGACGGACGTATCATCTAACAATGAGCAGTTCTTC.

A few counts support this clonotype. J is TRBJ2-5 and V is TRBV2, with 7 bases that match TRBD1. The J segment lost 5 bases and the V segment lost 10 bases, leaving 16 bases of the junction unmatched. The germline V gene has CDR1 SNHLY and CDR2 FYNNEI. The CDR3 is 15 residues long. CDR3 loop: CATIRERGRRETQYF. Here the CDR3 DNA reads TGTGCCACCATACGGGAAAGGGGGCGTCGGGAGACCCAGTACTTC.

In DNA, the CDR3 is TGTGCCAGGACCCCGGACCTTTGGGGGGCCCCGGCTCAAGAGACCCAGTACTTC. Translation: CARTPDLWGAPAQETQYF. This chain links TRBV3-1 with TRBJ2-5, with D perhaps assigned TRBD1 or TRBD2 (6 bases each). Germline V gene sequence: CDR1 LGHDT, CDR2 YNNKEL (reference sequence). V was shortened by 9 bases and J by 2 bases, with 28 bases between the two germline ends. The CDR3 covers 18 residues.

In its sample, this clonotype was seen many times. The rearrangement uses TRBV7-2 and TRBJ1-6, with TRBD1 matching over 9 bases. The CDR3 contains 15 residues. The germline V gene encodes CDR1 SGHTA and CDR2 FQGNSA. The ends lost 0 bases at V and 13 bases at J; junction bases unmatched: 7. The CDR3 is CASSLAARDRAPLHF. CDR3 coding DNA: TGTGCCAGCAGCTTAGCGGCGAGGGACAGGGCGCCCCTCCACTTT.

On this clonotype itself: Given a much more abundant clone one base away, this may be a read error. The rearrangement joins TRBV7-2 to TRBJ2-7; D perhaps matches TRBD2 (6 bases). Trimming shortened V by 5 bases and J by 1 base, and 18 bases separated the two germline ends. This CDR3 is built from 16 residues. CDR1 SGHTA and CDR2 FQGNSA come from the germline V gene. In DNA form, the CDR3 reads TGTGCCAGCAGCCCCCAGTCCAGGCGGGGATCCTACGAGCAGTACTTC. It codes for CASSPQSRRGSYEQYF.

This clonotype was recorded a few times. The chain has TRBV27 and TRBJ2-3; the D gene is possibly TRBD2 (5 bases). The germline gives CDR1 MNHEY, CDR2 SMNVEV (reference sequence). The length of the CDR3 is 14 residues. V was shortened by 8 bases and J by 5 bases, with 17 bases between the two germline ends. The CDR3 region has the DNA TGTGCCAGCGGGTCTTTGCGGGCCGGAGATACGCAGTATTTT. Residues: CASGSLRAGDTQYF.

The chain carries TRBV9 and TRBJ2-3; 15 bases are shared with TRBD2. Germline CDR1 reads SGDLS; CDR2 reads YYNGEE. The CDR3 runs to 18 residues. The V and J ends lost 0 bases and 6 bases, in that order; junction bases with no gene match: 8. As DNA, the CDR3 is TGTGCCAGCAGCGTAGCGGTCGGACTAGCGGGGGGGGAGGATACGCAGTATTTT. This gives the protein CASSVAVGLAGGEDTQYF.

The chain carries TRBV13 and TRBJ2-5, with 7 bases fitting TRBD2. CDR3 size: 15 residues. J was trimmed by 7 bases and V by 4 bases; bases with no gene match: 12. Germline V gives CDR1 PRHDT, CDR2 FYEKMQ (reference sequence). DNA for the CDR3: TGTGCCAGCAGCTCCATCGGGGAGGGCTGCTCGACCCAGTACTTC. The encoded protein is CASSSIGEGCSTQYF. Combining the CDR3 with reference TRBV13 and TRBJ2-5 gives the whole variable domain AAGVIQSPRHLIKEKRETATLKCYPIPRHDTVYWYQQGPGQDPQFLISFYEKMQSDKGSIPDRFSAQQFSDYHSELNMSSLELGDSALYFCASSSIGEGCSTQYFGPGTRLLVL.